The rows below give T cell receptor beta chains drawn from one sample of a study of CD8 T cells in ankylosing spondylitis. Each CDR3 protein gets one entry after TCRdb re-called the 5' RACE reads with MiXCR. In the table there are around 88,000 distinct CDR3 sequences, roughly 9.6% of which are singletons. Sequencing used blood, either unsorted or a sorted T cell fraction (not recorded which). The source of these receptors is a male donor with ankylosing spondylitis or in good health (not recorded which). Each CDR3 is given with its conserved first and last residue. The D gene is left open where the match is weak. Size tells how often a clone was seen (once, few, many) or the class of an expanded clone, and some rows leave it out.

v_gene	abundance	j_gene	d_gene	CDR3nt	CDR3aa
TRBV20-1	many	TRBJ2-5	TRBD1	TGCAGTGCTGAGAGGAAGGGACAGGGCCCCCGGACCCAGTACTTC	CSAERKGQGPRTQYF
TRBV20-1	many	TRBJ2-3	TRBD2	TGCAGTGCTGCGACTAGCGGGGAGCCAGATACGCAGTATTTT	CSAATSGEPDTQYF
TRBV28	many	TRBJ1-2	TRBD1	TGTGCCAGCAGTCTGCCCCAGGGGGCGGACGGCTACACCTTC	CASSLPQGADGYTF
TRBV6-1	NA	TRBJ2-7	TRBD1	TGTGCCAGCGGGGACAGGGCCCTGGTGAACAACGAGCAGTACTTC	CASGDRALVNNEQYF
TRBV9	many	TRBJ2-3	NA	TGTGCCAGCAGCGTAGGGCAGGGGATCGATACGCAGTATTTT	CASSVGQGIDTQYF
TRBV2	many	TRBJ1-4	NA	TGTGCCAGCAGTGAAGGGGACGTTGCAACTAATGAAAAACTGTTTTTT	CASSEGDVATNEKLFF
TRBV6-6	many	TRBJ2-3	NA	TGTGCCAGCGCTTCTGGGCCCGCAGATACGCAGTATTTT	CASASGPADTQYF
TRBV20-1	many	TRBJ2-7	NA	TGCAGTGCTAGAGCTCTAGCCTCGTACGAGCAGTACTTC	CSARALASYEQYF
TRBV27	many	TRBJ2-3	NA	TGTGCCAGCAGTTTAATCTCTTGGGCGGACGGCACAGATACGCAGTATTTT	CASSLISWADGTDTQYF
TRBV20-1	many	TRBJ2-1	TRBD1	TGCAGTGCTAACCCCCTACAGGGGAACTTTGACGATGAGCAGTTCTTC	CSANPLQGNFDDEQFF
TRBV6-1	many	TRBJ2-5	TRBD1	TGTGCCAGCAGACCAGCGAGGGGACAGCCCCAAGAGACCCAGTACTTC	CASRPARGQPQETQYF
TRBV5-1	few	TRBJ1-1	TRBD1	TGCGCCAGCAGCCTCGGACAGGACACTGAAGCTTTCTTT	CASSLGQDTEAFF
TRBV6-5	many	TRBJ2-2	NA	TGTGCCAGCAGTTACCGGTACACCGGGGAGCTGTTTTTT	CASSYRYTGELFF
TRBV7-2	NA	TRBJ1-1	NA	TGTGCCAGCCCCAGAGGTACAGGGAGGAACACTGAAGCTTTCTTT	CASPRGTGRNTEAFF
TRBV3-1	many	TRBJ1-6	NA	TGTGCCAGCAGCCAATCAGGGTTATCACCCCTCCACTTT	CASSQSGLSPLHF
TRBV7-2	NA	TRBJ1-5	NA	TGTGCCAGCAGCTTAAGGGGGGACCTCTCTAGCAATCAGCCCCAGCATTTT	CASSLRGDLSSNQPQHF
TRBV12-3/TRBV12-4	NA	TRBJ2-7	NA	TGTGCCAGCAGCCAAGGGGGGGGGAAAGGCGAGCAGTACTTC	CASSQGGGKGEQYF
TRBV6-4	many	TRBJ2-1	TRBD2	TGTGCCAGCAGTGCCGTTAGCGGGGGGGCCAATGAGCAGTTCTTC	CASSAVSGGANEQFF
TRBV10-3	NA	TRBJ2-1	TRBD2	TGTGCCATCCACGGGACTAGCGGGGACAATGAGCAGTTCTTC	CAIHGTSGDNEQFF
TRBV29-1	many	TRBJ2-3	TRBD1	TGCAGCGTTGACGAGGGACAGGGAGATTTCACAGATACGCAGTATTTT	CSVDEGQGDFTDTQYF
TRBV6-5	many	TRBJ1-1	NA	TGTGCCAGCAGTTACGCAGGGACTGAAGCTTTCTTT	CASSYAGTEAFF
TRBV15	many	TRBJ2-7	TRBD1	TGTGCCACCAGCAGGAGGGACAGGGTCTACGAGCAGTACTTC	CATSRRDRVYEQYF
TRBV7-9	many	TRBJ2-1	TRBD1	TGTGCCAGCAGCTTACGGGACAGGGGTTGGGACAATGAGCAGTTCTTC	CASSLRDRGWDNEQFF
TRBV5-1	many	TRBJ2-7	TRBD1	TGCGCCAGCAGCATTGGGGGGCCGGGACAGGGCTACGAGCAGTACTTC	CASSIGGPGQGYEQYF
TRBV15	NA	TRBJ1-5	NA	TGTGCCACCAGCAGAGTTTTGGCTGGGGGCAATCAGCCCCAGCATTTT	CATSRVLAGGNQPQHF
TRBV2	many	TRBJ2-2	TRBD1	TGTGCCAGCTTAGACAGGGAAATTACCGGGGAGCTGTTTTTT	CASLDREITGELFF
TRBV13	many	TRBJ1-6	TRBD1	TGTGCCAGCAGCAACAGGGGTTCCTTCGGTAATTCACCCCTCCACTTT	CASSNRGSFGNSPLHF
TRBV27	many	TRBJ2-7	NA	TGTGCCAGCAGTTCCAGGGCGAACTACGAGCAGTACTTC	CASSSRANYEQYF
TRBV5-1	many	TRBJ2-3	TRBD2	TGCGCCAGCAGCAGCTCGGGGGGGCCGATGGGGGATACGCAGTATTTT	CASSSSGGPMGDTQYF